This TCR beta chain was sequenced in a study of multiple sclerosis patients with progressive multifocal leukoencephalopathy. As regards this clone: The antigen is unknown.

Spiked into each PCR were synthetic inline TR CDR3 controls of all V-J pairings. Here immunoSEQ multiplex PCR was the method, and the copy in TCRdb shows in-frame clones only, minus some. The data show fewer than 35,000 clones, with 85% to 95% seen just once and about 2% held by the top ten. Study findings and constraints: Whether JC virus or general immunocompromise explains the findings remained unclear.

V was trimmed by 6 bases and J by 2 bases, leaving 12 bases between them. This CDR3 has 14 residues. Looked up from germline, CDR1 is MNHEY and CDR2 is SMNVEV (reference sequence). Noted time point: before natalizumab initiation. The T0 samples predate the first natalizumab infusion. This chain links TRBV27 with TRBJ2-3; weak D call: TRBD2 (5 bases). The receptor comes from a man aged 30 to 45 with multiple sclerosis. Sequenced: PBMCs. CDR3 residues: CASSPIGVTDTQYF. In DNA, the CDR3 is TGTGCCAGCAGCCCAATCGGGGTCACAGATACGCAGTATTTT.